This T cell receptor (beta chain) is from a study of blood T cell repertoires in COVID-19 (dated by TCRdb to the early 2020s). Context from the whole study: Samples covering the acute and convalescent phases of COVID-19 were provided by collaborators in the United States, Italy and Spain. The samples were drawn from the first 160 participants of the ongoing ImmuneRACE study and from under 1,500 subjects provided by 6 global collaborators. Nearly every sample came with metadata listing a de-identified subject ID, COVID-19 status, age in years and sex. The dataset comprised deeply sampled blood TCRbeta repertoires from subjects exposed to, actively infected with, or recovered from COVID-19. Where available, HLA class I and class II types were obtained from metadata supplied by the sample provider rather than from assay-based typing. The repertoires were released in a freely available public database intended as a resource for research on the immune response to SARS-CoV-2. The prospective study material was composed of cDNA or gDNA derived from T cells, B-cell-depleted T cells, or PBMCs.

General study outcomes and caveats: The quantity of clinical and demographic metadata differed by source and by participant and was supplied without curation.

V lost 4 bases and J lost 2 bases, and the count of bases not matched to a germline gene is 8. Per the germline V gene, SGHTA is the CDR1 and FQGNSA is the CDR2. Spanning cysteine to phenylalanine, the CDR3 consists of 15 amino acids. Of the read, only the CDR3 DNA is kept; its 45 bases are in frame from base 1. Whole blood was collected in K2EDTA tubes by collaborating institutions according to the institutions' own protocols. Collaborator samples were shipped for TCRbeta analysis as frozen whole blood, isolated PBMCs, or DNA extracted from either sample type. This clone showed up just a few times. The antigen it binds to is not known. Nothing much larger sits one base from this clone, and base qualities are not available. TCRbeta CDR3 regions were amplified from genomic DNA using the immunoSEQ Assay, a bias-controlled multiplex PCR. The source study handled its data this way. Within the assay, amplification of reference gene primers was used to estimate how many nucleated cells each sample contained. To quantify the absolute abundance of each unique TCRbeta CDR3 rearrangement, sequence reads were collapsed and filtered. Productive Simpson clonality was computed per sample as the square root of Simpson's diversity index over productive rearrangements. TCRdb limited this immuneACCESS table to in-frame rearrangements with V and J called. A share of clones is missing; checked studies link under half to unresolved V genes, and the rest is unexplained. Clone size and the V and J calls come from that table; the DNA yielded D and trimming. Here the sample has 65,000 to 85,000 clones; roughly 87% occur a single time. The leading ten clones occupy 11% of the sample.

The receptor was derived from a woman younger than 30 with acute or convalescent COVID-19. The rearrangement joined TRBV7-2 to TRBJ2-7, and TRBD1 matches 7 of the central bases. Source material: peripheral blood. The nucleotide sequence reads as follows: TGTGCCAGCAGCTCGAGAGGGGACAGACCCTACGAGCAGTACTTC. The translation is CASSSRGDRPYEQYF.